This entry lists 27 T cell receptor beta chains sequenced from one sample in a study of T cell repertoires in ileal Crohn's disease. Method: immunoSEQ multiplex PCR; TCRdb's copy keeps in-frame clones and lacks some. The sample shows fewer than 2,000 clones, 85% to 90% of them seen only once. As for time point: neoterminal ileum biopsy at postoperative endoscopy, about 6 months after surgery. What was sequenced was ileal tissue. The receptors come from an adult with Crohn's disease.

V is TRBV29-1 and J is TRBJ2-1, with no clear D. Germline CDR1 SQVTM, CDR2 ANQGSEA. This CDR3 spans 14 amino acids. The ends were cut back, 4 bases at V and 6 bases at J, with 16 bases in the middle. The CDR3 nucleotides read TGCAGCGTTGCCCCGACGACCGGGCCCAATGAGCAGTTCTTC. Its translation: CSVAPTTGPNEQFF.

The CDR3 protein is CASSETGVQDTQYF. The CDR3 DNA is TGTGCCAGCAGCGAGACAGGGGTTCAAGATACGCAGTATTTT. The rearrangement links TRBV7-2 to TRBJ2-3, with 8 nucleotides matching TRBD1. With 5 bases clipped from V and 5 bases from J, the junction kept 6 bases outside the gene matches. Germline loops: CDR1 SGHTA, CDR2 FQGNSA. This CDR3 has 14 amino acids. Together with reference TRBV7-2 and TRBJ2-3, the CDR3 gives the full variable domain: GAGVSQSPSNKVTEKGKDVELRCDPISGHTALYWYRQSLGQGLEFLIYFQGNSAPDKSGLPSDRFSAERTGGSVSTLTIQRTQQEDSAVYLCASSETGVQDTQYFGPGTRLTVL.

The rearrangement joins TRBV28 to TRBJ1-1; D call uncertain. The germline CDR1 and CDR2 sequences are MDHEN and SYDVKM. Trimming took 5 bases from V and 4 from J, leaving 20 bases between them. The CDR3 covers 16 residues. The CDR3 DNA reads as TGTGCCAGCAGTCGGCCCTGGGCGGGGATCGGCACTGAAGCTTTCTTT. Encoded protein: CASSRPWAGIGTEAFF.

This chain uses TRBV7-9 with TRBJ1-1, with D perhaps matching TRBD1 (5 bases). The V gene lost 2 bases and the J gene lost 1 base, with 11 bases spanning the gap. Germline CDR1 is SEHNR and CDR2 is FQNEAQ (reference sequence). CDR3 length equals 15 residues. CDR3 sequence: CASSLSRGENTEAFF. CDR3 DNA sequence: TGTGCCAGCAGCTTATCTCGGGGGGAGAACACTGAAGCTTTCTTT.

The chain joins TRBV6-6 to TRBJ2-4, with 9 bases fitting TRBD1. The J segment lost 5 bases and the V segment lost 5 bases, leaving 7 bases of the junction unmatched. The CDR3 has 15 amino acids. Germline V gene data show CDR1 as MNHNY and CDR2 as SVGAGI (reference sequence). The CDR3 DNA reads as TGTGCCAGCAGTCCTAACCGGGACAGGGAAAACATTCAGTACTTC. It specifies CASSPNRDRENIQYF.

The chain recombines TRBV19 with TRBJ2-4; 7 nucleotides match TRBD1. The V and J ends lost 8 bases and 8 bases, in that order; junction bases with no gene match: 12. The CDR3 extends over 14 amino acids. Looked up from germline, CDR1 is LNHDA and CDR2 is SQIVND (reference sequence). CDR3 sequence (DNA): TGTGCCAGTCGGAACCGGGACAGATCATACATTCAGTACTTC. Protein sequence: CASRNRDRSYIQYF.

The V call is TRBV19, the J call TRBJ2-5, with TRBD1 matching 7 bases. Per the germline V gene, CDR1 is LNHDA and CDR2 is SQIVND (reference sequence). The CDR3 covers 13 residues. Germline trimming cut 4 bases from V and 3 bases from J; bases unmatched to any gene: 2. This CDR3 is CASSSTGEETQYF. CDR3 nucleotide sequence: TGTGCCAGTAGTAGTACAGGGGAAGAGACCCAGTACTTC.

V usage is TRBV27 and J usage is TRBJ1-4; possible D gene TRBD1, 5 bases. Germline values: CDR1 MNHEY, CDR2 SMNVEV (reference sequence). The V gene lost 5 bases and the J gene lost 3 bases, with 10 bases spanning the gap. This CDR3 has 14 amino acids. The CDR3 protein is CASSLLGANEKLFF. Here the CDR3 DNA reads TGTGCCAGCAGTCTCTTGGGGGCTAATGAAAAACTGTTTTTT.

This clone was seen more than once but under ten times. The CDR3 bases are TGCGCCAGCAGCCAAGACTCCGCCCTTTGGGCAACTAATGAAAAACTGTTTTTT. Translated, it gives CASSQDSALWATNEKLFF. The gene calls are TRBV4-3 and TRBJ1-4; D not certain. The CDR3 totals 18 residues. Germline CDR1 is LGHNA and CDR2 is YSLEER. The ends were cut back, 0 bases at V and 0 bases at J, with 14 bases in the middle.

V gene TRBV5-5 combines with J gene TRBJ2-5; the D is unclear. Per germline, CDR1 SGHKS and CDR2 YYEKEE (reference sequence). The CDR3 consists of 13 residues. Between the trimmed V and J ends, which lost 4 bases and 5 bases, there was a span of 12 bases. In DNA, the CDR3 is TGTGCCAGCAGCCCCGGCGTGGGGGAGACCCAGTACTTC. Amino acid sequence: CASSPGVGETQYF.

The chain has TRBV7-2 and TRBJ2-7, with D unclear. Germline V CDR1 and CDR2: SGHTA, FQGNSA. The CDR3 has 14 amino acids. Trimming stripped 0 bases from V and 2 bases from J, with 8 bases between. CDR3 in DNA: TGTGCCAGCAGCTTAGCGCCAGGAGCCTACGAGCAGTACGTC. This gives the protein CASSLAPGAYEQYV.

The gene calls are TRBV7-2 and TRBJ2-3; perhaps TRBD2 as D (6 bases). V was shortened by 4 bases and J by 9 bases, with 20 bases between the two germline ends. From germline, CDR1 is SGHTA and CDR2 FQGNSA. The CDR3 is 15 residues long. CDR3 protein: CASSSSPGLAITQYF. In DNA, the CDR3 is TGTGCCAGCAGCTCTTCGCCTGGGCTAGCGATAACGCAGTATTTT.

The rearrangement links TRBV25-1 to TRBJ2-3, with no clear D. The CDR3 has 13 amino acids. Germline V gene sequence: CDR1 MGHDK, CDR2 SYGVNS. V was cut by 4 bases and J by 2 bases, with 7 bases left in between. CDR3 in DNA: TGTGCCAGCAGTGTGCCCCCCACAGATACGCAGTATTTT. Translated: CASSVPPTDTQYF. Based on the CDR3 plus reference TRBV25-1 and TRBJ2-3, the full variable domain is EADIYQTPRYLVIGTGKKITLECSQTMGHDKMYWYQQDPGMELHLIHYSYGVNSTEKGDLSSESTVSRIRTEHFPLTLESARPSHTSQYLCASSVPPTDTQYFGPGTRLTVL.

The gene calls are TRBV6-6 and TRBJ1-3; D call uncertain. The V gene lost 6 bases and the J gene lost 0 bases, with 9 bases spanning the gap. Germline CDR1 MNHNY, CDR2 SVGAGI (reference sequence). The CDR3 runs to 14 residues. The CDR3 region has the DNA TGTGCCAGCAGCCCCGACAACTCTGGAAACACCATATATTTT. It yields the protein CASSPDNSGNTIYF.

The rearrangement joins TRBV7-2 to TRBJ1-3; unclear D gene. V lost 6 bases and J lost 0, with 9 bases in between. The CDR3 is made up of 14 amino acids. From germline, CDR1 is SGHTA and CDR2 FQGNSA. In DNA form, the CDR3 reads TGTGCCAGCAGTAGACTGAGCTCTGGAAACACCATATATTTT. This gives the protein CASSRLSSGNTIYF.

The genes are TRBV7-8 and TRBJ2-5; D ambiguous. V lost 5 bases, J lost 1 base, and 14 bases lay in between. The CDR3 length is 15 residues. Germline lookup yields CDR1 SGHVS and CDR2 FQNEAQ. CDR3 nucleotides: TGTGCCAGCAGCCCTTTGGTGGCGGCCCAAGAGACCCAGTACTTC. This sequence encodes CASSPLVAAQETQYF. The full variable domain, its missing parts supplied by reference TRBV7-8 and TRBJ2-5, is GAGVSQSPRYKVAKRGQDVALRCDPISGHVSLFWYQQALGQGPEFLTYFQNEAQLDKSGLPSDRFFAERPEGSVSTLKIQRTQQEDSAVYLCASSPLVAAQETQYFGPGTRLLVL.

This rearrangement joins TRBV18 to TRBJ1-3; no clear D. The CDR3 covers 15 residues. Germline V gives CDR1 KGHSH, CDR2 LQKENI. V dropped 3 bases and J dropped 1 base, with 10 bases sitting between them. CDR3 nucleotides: TGTGCCAGCTCACCCAAACACGATTCTGGAAACACCATATATTTT. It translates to CASSPKHDSGNTIYF. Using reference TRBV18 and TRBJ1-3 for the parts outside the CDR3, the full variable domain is NAGVMQNPRHLVRRRGQEARLRCSPMKGHSHVYWYRQLPEEGLKFMVYLQKENIIDESGMPKERFSAEFPKEGPSILRIQQVVRGDSAAYFCASSPKHDSGNTIYFGEGSWLTVV.

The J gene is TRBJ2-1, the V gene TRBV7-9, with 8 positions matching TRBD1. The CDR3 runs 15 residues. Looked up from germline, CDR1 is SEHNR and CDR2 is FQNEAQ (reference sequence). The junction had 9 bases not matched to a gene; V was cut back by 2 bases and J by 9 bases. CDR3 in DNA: TGTGCCAGCAGCTTAAAGGGTCAGGGGGCCTTTGAGCAGTTCTTC. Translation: CASSLKGQGAFEQFF.

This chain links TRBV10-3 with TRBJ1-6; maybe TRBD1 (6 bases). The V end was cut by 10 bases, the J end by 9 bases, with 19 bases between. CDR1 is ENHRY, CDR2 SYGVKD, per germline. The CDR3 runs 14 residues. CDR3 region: CANWGGALGSPLHF. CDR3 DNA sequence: TGTGCCAACTGGGGGGGCGCGCTGGGTTCACCCCTCCACTTT.

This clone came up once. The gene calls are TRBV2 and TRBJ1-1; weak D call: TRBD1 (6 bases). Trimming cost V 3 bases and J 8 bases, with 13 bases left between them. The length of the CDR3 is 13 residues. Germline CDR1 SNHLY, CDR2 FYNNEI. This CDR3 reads CASSEGQNKEAFF. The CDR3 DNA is TGTGCCAGCAGTGAGGGACAAAATAAAGAAGCTTTCTTT.

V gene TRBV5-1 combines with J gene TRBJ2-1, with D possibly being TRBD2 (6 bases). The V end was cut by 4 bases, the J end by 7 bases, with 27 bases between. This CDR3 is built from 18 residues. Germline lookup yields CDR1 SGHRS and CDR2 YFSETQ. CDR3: CASSPPAQGIGGRNEQFF. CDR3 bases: TGCGCCAGCAGCCCCCCCGCCCAAGGGATCGGGGGAAGGAATGAGCAGTTCTTC. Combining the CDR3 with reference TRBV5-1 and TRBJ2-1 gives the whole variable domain KAGVTQTPRYLIKTRGQQVTLSCSPISGHRSVSWYQQTPGQGLQFLFEYFSETQRNKGNFPGRFSGRQFSNSRSEMNVSTLELGDSALYLCASSPPAQGIGGRNEQFFGPGTRLTVL.

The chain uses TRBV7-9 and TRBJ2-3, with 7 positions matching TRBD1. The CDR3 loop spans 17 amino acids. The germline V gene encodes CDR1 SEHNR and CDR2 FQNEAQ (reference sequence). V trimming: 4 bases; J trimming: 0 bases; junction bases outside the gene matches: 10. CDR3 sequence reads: CASSYRGGGFSTDTQYF. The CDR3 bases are TGTGCCAGCAGCTACCGAGGGGGCGGGTTCAGCACAGATACGCAGTATTTT.

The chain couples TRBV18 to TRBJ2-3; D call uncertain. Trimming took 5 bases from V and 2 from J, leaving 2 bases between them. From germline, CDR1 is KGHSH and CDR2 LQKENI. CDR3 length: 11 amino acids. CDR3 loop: CASSFTDTQYF. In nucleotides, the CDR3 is TGTGCCAGCTCATTCACAGATACGCAGTATTTT.

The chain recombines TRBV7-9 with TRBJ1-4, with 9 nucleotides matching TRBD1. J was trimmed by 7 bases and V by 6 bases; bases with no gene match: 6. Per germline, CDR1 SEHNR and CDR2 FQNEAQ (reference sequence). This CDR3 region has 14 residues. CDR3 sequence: CASRTGQGSEKLFF. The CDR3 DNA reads TGTGCCAGCAGAACGGGACAGGGAAGTGAAAAACTGTTTTTT.

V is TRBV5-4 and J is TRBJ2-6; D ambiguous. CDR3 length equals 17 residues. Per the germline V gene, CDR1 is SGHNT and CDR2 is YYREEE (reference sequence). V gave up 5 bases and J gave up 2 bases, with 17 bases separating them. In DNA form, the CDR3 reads TGTGCCAGCAGAGGTGCCCGATTTGGTACTGGGGCCAACGTCCTGACTTTC. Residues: CASRGARFGTGANVLTF.

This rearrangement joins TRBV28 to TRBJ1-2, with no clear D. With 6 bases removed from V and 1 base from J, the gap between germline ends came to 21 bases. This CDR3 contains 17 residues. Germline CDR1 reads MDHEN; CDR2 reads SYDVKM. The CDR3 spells CASSSKAPGNYNYGYTF. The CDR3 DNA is TGTGCCAGCAGCTCTAAAGCCCCAGGCAATTATAACTATGGCTACACCTTC.

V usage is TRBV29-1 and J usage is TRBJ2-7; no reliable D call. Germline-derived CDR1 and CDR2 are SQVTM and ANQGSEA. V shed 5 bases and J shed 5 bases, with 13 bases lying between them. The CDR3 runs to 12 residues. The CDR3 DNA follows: TGCAGCGTTTATGTGGAATCGGACGAGCAGTACGTC. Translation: CSVYVESDEQYV.